A single sample is the source of the 15 T cell receptor beta chains below, sequenced in a study of cytomegalovirus exposure and HLA in healthy donors. Both 60 Vbeta primers and 13 Jbeta primers went into the PCR. The protocol was immunoSEQ multiplex PCR, while the TCRdb copy is restricted to in-frame clones and leaves out a portion. The sample holds 150,000 to 200,000 clones; approximately 81% are singletons and the top ten take about 0.25%. Sequenced input: PBMCs. These receptor sequences come from a boy aged 5-17 years in good health and CMV-seronegative.

This chain connects TRBV30 to TRBJ1-3; D is unresolved. Trimming took 4 bases from V and 7 from J, leaving 8 bases between them. The CDR3 is 11 amino acids. Per the germline V gene, CDR1 is GTSNPN and CDR2 is SVGIG (reference sequence). The CDR3 nucleotides are TGTGCCTGGACAGGCTCGAACACCATATATTTT. Amino acids: CAWTGSNTIYF. Drawing the rest from reference TRBV30 and TRBJ1-3, the complete variable domain is SQTIHQWPATLVQPVGSPLSLECTVEGTSNPNLYWYRQAAGRGLQLLFYSVGIGQISSEVPQNLSASRPQDRQFILSSKKLLLSDSGFYLCAWTGSNTIYFGEGSWLTVV.

The chain links TRBV30 to TRBJ2-7; tentative D call: TRBD1 (5 bases). V was trimmed by 3 bases and J by 5 bases, leaving 5 bases between them. The CDR3 length is 10 residues. The germline gives CDR1 GTSNPN, CDR2 SVGIG (reference sequence). This CDR3 is CAWSRDEQYF. Here the CDR3 DNA reads TGTGCCTGGAGCAGGGACGAGCAGTACTTC.

This clone has only one observation. The chain uses TRBV15 and TRBJ1-5; no firm D call. The CDR3 totals 14 residues. From germline, CDR1 is LNHNV and CDR2 YYDKDF (reference sequence). V dropped 7 bases and J dropped 3 bases, with 13 bases sitting between them. CDR3: CATKRLGDNQPQHF. CDR3 in DNA: TGTGCCACCAAAAGGTTGGGAGACAATCAGCCCCAGCATTTT.

This chain uses TRBV11-2 with TRBJ1-1, with D unresolved. V lost 1 base, J lost 7 bases, and 19 bases lay in between. CDR3 size: 16 residues. The V gene's germline CDR1 is SGHAT and CDR2 FQNNGV. The CDR3: CASSLVYDGPQGEAFF. The CDR3 DNA is TGTGCCAGCAGCTTAGTTTACGATGGGCCCCAAGGTGAAGCTTTCTTT.

The chain links TRBV2 to TRBJ2-1; TRBD1 might be the D (6 bases). The CDR3 spans 12 residues. V lost 1 base and J 12 bases, leaving 10 bases between the germline ends. Germline CDR1 SNHLY, CDR2 FYNNEI. For the CDR3, the DNA is TGTGCCAGCAGTGAAGTGGGGGCCGGGCAGTTCTTC. Translation: CASSEVGAGQFF. Full variable domain (outside the CDR3, taken from reference TRBV2 and TRBJ2-1): EPEVTQTPSHQVTQMGQEVILRCVPISNHLYFYWYRQILGQKVEFLVSFYNNEISEKSEIFDDQFSVERPDGSNFTLKIRSTKLEDSAMYFCASSEVGAGQFFGPGTRLTVL.

The V call is TRBV29-1, the J call TRBJ2-3; 8 bases fit TRBD2. V shed 6 bases, J shed 0 bases, and the junction held 2 bases outside the gene matches. Germline V gene lookup returns CDR1 SQVTM and CDR2 ANQGSEA. CDR3 length: 13 residues. The CDR3 sequence: CSVERGSTDTQYF. As DNA, the CDR3 is TGCAGCGTCGAGCGGGGGAGCACAGATACGCAGTATTTT.

The V gene is TRBV30, the J gene TRBJ2-5, with D possibly TRBD1 on 7 matching bases. The J call may not be correct, given that the DNA end is closer to TRBJ2-7. The CDR3 extends over 15 amino acids. CDR1 GTSNPN and CDR2 SVGIG come from the germline V gene (reference sequence). The CDR3 nucleotides are TGTGCCTGGAGTGCCCCAGGGGGGTTTAGGGACGAGCAGTACTTC. Its protein is CAWSAPGGFRDEQYF.

V usage is TRBV5-6 and J usage is TRBJ2-3, with 10 bases aligning to TRBD1. Germline V gene sequence: CDR1 SGHDT, CDR2 YYEEEE. This CDR3 has 15 residues. J gave up 3 bases and V 4 bases, and 5 bases lay outside the gene matches. CDR3 sequence (DNA): TGTGCCAGCAGCCTTCGGACAGGGGGAACAGATACGCAGTATTTT. Amino acid sequence: CASSLRTGGTDTQYF.

The chain uses TRBV18 and TRBJ2-2; TRBD1 matches 7 bases. CDR1 and CDR2 from the germline V gene are KGHSH and LQKENI. The CDR3 extends over 14 amino acids. The ends lost 5 bases at V and 1 base at J; junction bases unmatched: 1. The CDR3 protein is CASSRQGNTGELFF. The CDR3, as DNA: TGTGCCAGCTCAAGACAGGGGAACACCGGGGAGCTGTTTTTT.

This clone has only a few counts. The chain is built from TRBV9 and TRBJ1-2; D ambiguous. Germline-derived CDR1 and CDR2 are SGDLS and YYNGEE. The CDR3 is 17 residues long. V was shortened by 0 bases and J by 5 bases, with 20 bases between the two germline ends. The CDR3 here is CASSVDGAPNSVYGYTF. CDR3 nucleotide sequence: TGTGCCAGCAGCGTAGACGGAGCGCCGAATAGCGTTTATGGCTACACCTTC.

This clone was counted a few times. This rearrangement joins TRBV4-3 to TRBJ1-4; 8 nucleotides match TRBD1. The CDR3 runs to 15 residues. J gave up 4 bases and V 4 bases, and 5 bases lay outside the gene matches. Germline V lookup: CDR1 LGHNA, CDR2 YSLEER. The CDR3 loop reads CASSLLTGVNEKLFF. The CDR3 DNA reads as TGCGCCAGCAGCCTCCTGACAGGGGTTAATGAAAAACTGTTTTTT.

The rearrangement links TRBV6-5 to TRBJ1-3, with TRBD1 as a possible D gene (5 bases). This CDR3 spans 14 amino acids. Per germline, CDR1 MNHEY and CDR2 SVGAGI. V shed 2 bases and J shed 0 bases, with 5 bases lying between them. CDR3 amino acids: CASSYRGSGNTIYF. The CDR3 coding sequence is TGTGCCAGCAGTTACAGGGGCTCTGGAAACACCATATATTTT.

This clone was recorded a few times. This chain joins TRBV5-1 and TRBJ2-1; 10 nucleotides match TRBD1. Losses at the gene ends were 5 bases for V and 9 bases for J; bases not matched to a gene: 11. The V gene's germline CDR1 is SGHRS and CDR2 YFSETQ. The CDR3 totals 15 residues. This chain's CDR3 is CASSIDGTGDSEQFF. CDR3 sequence (DNA): TGCGCCAGCAGTATAGACGGGACAGGGGATAGTGAGCAGTTCTTC.

This clone was detected only a few times. The chain combines TRBV4-1 with TRBJ2-7, with 7 positions matching TRBD2. Germline V gives CDR1 MGHRA, CDR2 YSYEKL. The junction had 10 bases not matched to a gene; V was cut back by 3 bases and J by 2 bases. This CDR3 region has 16 residues. The CDR3: CASSHPGRTGTYEQYF. DNA for the CDR3: TGCGCCAGCAGCCATCCCGGGAGGACCGGCACCTACGAGCAGTACTTC.

The chain joins TRBV6-5 to TRBJ1-3; no reliable D call. The CDR3 consists of 13 residues. Germline V lookup: CDR1 MNHEY, CDR2 SVGAGI. The V gene lost 8 bases and the J gene lost 0 bases, with 8 bases spanning the gap. The CDR3 nucleotides read TGTGCCAGCTCAGGACTCTCTGGAAACACCATATATTTT. The encoded protein is CASSGLSGNTIYF.